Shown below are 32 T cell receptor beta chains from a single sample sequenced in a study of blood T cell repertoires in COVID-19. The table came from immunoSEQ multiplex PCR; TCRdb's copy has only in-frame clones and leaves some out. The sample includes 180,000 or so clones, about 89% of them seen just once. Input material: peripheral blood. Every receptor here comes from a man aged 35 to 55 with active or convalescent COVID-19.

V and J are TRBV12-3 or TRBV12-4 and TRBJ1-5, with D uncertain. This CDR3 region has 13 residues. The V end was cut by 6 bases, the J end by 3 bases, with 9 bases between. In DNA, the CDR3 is TGTGCCAGCAGCAGAAGAATCAATCAGCCCCAGCATTTT. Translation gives CASSRRINQPQHF.

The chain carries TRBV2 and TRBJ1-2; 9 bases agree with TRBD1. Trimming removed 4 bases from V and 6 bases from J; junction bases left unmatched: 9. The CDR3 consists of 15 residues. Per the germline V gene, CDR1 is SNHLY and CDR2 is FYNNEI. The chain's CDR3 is CASSVVGQGKDGYTF. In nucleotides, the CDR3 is TGTGCCAGCAGTGTAGTCGGACAGGGGAAGGATGGCTACACCTTC.

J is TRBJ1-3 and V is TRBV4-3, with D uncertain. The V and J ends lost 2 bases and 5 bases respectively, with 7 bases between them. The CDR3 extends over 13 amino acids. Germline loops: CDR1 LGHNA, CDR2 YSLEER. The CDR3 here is CASSQQLRNTIYF. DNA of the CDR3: TGCGCCAGCAGCCAACAACTAAGAAACACCATATATTTT.

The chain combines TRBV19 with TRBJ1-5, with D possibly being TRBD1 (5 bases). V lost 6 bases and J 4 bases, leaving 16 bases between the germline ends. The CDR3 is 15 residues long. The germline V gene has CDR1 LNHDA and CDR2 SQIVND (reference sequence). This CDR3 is CASSAGTRGNQPQHF. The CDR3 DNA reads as TGTGCCAGTAGCGCGGGGACCCGGGGTAATCAGCCCCAGCATTTT.

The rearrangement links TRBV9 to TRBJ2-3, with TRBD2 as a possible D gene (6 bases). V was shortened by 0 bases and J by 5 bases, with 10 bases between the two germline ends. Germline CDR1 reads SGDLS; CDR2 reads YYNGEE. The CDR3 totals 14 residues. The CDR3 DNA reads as TGTGCCAGCAGCGTAGTCGGGAGTGGAGATACGCAGTATTTT. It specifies CASSVVGSGDTQYF.

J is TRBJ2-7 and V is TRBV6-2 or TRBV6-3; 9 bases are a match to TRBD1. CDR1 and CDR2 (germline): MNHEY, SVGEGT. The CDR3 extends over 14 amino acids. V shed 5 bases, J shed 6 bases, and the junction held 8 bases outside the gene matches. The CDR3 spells CASSKRQGEAEQYF. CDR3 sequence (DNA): TGTGCCAGCAGTAAACGACAGGGGGAGGCCGAGCAGTACTTC.

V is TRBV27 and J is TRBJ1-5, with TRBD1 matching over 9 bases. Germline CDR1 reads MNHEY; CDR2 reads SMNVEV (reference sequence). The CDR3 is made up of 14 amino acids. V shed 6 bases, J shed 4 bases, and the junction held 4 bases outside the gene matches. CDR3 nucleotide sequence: TGTGCCAGCAGGTCCGGGACAGGGAATCAGCCCCAGCATTTT. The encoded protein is CASRSGTGNQPQHF.

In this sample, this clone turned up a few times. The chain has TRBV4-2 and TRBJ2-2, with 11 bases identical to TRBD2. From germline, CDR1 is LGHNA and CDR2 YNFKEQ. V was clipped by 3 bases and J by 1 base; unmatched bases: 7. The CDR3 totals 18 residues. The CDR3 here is CASSQQLAGEMNTGELFF. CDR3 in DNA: TGTGCCAGCAGCCAGCAACTAGCGGGGGAAATGAACACCGGGGAGCTGTTTTTT.

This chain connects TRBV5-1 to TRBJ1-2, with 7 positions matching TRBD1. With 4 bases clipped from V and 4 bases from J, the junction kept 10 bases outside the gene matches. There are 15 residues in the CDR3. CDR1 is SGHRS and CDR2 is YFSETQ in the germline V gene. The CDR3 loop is CASSPRTGPSYGYTF. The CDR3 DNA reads TGCGCCAGCAGCCCGAGGACAGGTCCAAGCTATGGCTACACCTTC.

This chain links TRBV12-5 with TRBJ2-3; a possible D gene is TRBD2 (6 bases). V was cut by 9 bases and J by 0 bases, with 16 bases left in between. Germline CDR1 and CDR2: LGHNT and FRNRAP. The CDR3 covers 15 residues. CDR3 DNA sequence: TGTGCTAGCTCCCGGGACTCCAGAAGCACAGATACGCAGTATTTT. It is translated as CASSRDSRSTDTQYF.

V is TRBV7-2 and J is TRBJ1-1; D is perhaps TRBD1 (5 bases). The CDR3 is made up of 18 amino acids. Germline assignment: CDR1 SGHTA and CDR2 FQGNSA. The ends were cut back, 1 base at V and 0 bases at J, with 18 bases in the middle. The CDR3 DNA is TGTGCCAGCAGCTTAGTAGGTGGGGGAGGGACCATGAACACTGAAGCTTTCTTT. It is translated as CASSLVGGGGTMNTEAFF.

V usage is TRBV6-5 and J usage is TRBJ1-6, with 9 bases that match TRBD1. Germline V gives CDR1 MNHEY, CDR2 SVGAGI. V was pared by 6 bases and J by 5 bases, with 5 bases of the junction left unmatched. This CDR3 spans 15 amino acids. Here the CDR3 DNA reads TGTGCCAGCAGACAACAGGGGGCGAATAATTCACCCCTCCACTTT. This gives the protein CASRQQGANNSPLHF.

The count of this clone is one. The CDR3 DNA is TGTGCCAGCAGTTCCAATGAGGGACTCGGCGATGAGCAGTTCTTC. Its translation: CASSSNEGLGDEQFF. The J gene is TRBJ2-1, the V gene TRBV6-5; the D gene is possibly TRBD2 (6 bases). Trimming cost V 4 bases and J 8 bases, with 18 bases left between them. The CDR3 covers 15 residues. Germline V gene sequence: CDR1 MNHEY, CDR2 SVGAGI.

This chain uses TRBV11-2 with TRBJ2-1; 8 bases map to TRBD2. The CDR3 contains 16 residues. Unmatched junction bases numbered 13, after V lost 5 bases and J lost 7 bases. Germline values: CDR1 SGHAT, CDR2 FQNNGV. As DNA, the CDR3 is TGTGCCAGCAGCCCGGCCCCCCCGGGGGGGGCTAATGAGCAGTTCTTC. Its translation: CASSPAPPGGANEQFF. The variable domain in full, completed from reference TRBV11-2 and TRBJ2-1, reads EAGVAQSPRYKIIEKRQSVAFWCNPISGHATLYWYQQILGQGPKLLIQFQNNGVVDDSQLPKDRFSAERLKGVDSTLKIQPAKLEDSAVYLCASSPAPPGGANEQFFGPGTRLTVL.

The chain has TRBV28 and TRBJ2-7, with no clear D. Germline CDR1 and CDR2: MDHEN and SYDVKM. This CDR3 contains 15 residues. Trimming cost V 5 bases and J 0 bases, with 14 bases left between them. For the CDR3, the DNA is TGTGCCAGCAGTACCCCGCAGGTTAGCTCCTACGAGCAGTACTTC. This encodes CASSTPQVSSYEQYF.

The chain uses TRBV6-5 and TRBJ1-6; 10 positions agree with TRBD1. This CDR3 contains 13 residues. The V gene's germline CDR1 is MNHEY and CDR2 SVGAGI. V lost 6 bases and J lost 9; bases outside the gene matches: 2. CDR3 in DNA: TGTGCCAGCAGACGGACAGGGGGTTCACCCCTCCACTTT. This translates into CASRRTGGSPLHF.

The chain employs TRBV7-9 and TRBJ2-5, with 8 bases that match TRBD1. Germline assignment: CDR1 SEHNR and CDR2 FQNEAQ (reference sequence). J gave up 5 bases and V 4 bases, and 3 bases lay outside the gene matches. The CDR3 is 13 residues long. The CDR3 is CASSSDREETQYF. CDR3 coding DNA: TGTGCCAGCAGCTCGGACAGGGAGGAGACCCAGTACTTC.

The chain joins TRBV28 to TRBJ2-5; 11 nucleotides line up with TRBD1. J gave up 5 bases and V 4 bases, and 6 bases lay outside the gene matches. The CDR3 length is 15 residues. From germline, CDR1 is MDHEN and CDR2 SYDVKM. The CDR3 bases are TGTGCCAGCAGTTCTAGGACAGGGGGCATGGAGACCCAGTACTTC. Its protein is CASSSRTGGMETQYF. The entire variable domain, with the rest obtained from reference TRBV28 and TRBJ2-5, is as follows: DVKVTQSSRYLVKRTGEKVFLECVQDMDHENMFWYRQDPGLGLRLIYFSYDVKMKEKGDIPEGYSVSREKKERFSLILESASTNQTSMYLCASSSRTGGMETQYFGPGTRLLVL.

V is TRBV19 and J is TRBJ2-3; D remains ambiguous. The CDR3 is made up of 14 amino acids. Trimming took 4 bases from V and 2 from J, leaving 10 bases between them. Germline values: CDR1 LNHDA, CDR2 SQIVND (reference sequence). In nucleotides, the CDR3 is TGTGCCAGTAGTACCCTAGAGATCACAGATACGCAGTATTTT. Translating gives CASSTLEITDTQYF.

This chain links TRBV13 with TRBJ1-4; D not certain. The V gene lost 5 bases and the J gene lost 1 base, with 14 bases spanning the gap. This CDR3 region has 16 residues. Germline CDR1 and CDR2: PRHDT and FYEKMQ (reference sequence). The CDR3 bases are TGTGCCAGCAGCGTGCGTATCAGGCGAACTAATGAAAAACTGTTTTTT. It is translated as CASSVRIRRTNEKLFF.

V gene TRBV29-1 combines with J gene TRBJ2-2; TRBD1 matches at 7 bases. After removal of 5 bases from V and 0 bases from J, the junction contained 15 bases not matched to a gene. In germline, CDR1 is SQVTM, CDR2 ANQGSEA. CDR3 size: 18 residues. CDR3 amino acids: CSVTYPSWGQSNTGELFF. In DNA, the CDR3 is TGCAGCGTTACCTACCCGTCGTGGGGACAGTCGAACACCGGGGAGCTGTTTTTT.

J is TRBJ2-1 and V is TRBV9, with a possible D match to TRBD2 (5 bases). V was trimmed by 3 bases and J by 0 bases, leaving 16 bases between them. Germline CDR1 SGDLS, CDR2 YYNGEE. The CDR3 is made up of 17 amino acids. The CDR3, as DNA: TGTGCCAGCAGCGCGGATAGCCGAGGGAGCTCCTACAATGAGCAGTTCTTC. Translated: CASSADSRGSSYNEQFF.

CDR3 region: CASSRYEAGANVLTF. DNA for the CDR3: TGTGCCAGCAGCCGATATGAGGCTGGGGCCAACGTCCTGACTTTC. J is TRBJ2-6 and V is TRBV14; D not certain. V was trimmed by 4 bases and J by 2 bases, leaving 9 bases between them. The CDR3 loop spans 15 amino acids. Germline V gene data show CDR1 as SGHDN and CDR2 as FVKESK. Full variable domain (rest looked up from reference TRBV14 and TRBJ2-6): EAGVTQFPSHSVIEKGQTVTLRCDPISGHDNLYWYRRVMGKEIKFLLHFVKESKQDESGMPNNRFLAERTGGTYSTLKVQPAELEDSGVYFCASSRYEAGANVLTFGAGSRLTVL.

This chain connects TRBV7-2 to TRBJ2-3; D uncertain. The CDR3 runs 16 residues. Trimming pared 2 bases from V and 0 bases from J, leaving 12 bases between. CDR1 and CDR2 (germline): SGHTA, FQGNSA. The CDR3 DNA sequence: TGTGCCAGCAGCTTATTCCGGTCCTCTAGCACAGATACGCAGTATTTT. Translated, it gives CASSLFRSSSTDTQYF.

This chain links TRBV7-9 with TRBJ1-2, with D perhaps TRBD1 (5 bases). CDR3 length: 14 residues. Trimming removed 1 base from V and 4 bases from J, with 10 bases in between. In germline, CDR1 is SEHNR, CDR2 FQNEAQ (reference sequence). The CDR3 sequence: CASSLDYRSYGYTF. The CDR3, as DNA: TGTGCCAGCAGCTTAGACTACAGGAGCTATGGCTACACCTTC.

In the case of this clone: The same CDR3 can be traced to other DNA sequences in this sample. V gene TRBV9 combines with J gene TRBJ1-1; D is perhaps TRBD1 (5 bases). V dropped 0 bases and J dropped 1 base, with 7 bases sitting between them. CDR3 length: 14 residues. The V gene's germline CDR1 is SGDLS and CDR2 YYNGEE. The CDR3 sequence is CASSVEGENTEAFF. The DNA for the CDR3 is TGTGCCAGCAGCGTAGAAGGGGAGAACACTGAAGCTTTCTTT.

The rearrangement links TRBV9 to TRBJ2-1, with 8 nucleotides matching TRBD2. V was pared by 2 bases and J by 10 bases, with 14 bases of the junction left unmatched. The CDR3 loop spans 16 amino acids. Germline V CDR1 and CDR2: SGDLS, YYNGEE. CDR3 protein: CASSVSGGAGSWEQFF. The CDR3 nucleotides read TGTGCCAGCAGCGTGTCCGGGGGGGCCGGAAGTTGGGAGCAGTTCTTC.

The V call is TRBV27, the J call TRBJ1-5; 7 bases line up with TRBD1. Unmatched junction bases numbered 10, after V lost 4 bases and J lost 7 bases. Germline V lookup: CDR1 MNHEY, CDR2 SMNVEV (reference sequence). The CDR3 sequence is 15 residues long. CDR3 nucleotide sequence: TGTGCCAGCAGTTCCCCCGGGACAGCCGACCAGCCCCAGCATTTT. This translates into CASSSPGTADQPQHF.

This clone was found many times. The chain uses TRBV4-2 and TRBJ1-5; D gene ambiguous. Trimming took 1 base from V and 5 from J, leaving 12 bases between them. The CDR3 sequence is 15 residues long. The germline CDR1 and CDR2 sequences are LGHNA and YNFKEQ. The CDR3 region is CASSQALARDQPQHF. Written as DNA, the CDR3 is TGTGCCAGCAGCCAAGCGCTCGCTCGGGATCAGCCCCAGCATTTT.

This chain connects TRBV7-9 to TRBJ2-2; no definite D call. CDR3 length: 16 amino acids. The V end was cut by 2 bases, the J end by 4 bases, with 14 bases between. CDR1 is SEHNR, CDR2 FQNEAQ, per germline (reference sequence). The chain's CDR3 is CASSLQAQGGTGELFF. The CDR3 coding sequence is TGTGCCAGCAGCTTACAGGCGCAAGGTGGCACCGGGGAGCTGTTTTTT.

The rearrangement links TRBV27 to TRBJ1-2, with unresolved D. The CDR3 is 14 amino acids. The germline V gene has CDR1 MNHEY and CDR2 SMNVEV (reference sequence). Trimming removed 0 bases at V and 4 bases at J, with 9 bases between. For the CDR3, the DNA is TGTGCCAGCAGTTTATCGCCCTATTCCTATGGCTACACCTTC. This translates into CASSLSPYSYGYTF.

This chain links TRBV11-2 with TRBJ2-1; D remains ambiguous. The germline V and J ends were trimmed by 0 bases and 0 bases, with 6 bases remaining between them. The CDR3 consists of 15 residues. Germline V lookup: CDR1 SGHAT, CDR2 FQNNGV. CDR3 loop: CASSLDRNSYNEQFF. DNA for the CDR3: TGTGCCAGCAGCTTAGACCGTAACTCCTACAATGAGCAGTTCTTC.